Listed here are 6 T cell receptor beta chains from one sample, sequenced in a study of cytomegalovirus exposure and HLA in healthy donors. 60 Vbeta and 13 Jbeta primers were used in PCR. TCRdb's copy holds only in-frame clones and misses some; the assay was immunoSEQ multiplex PCR. The sample holds about 130,000 clones; about 8.5% are singletons and the top ten take under 7%. Sequencing used PBMCs. The receptor set was obtained from a man aged 35-49 years in good health and CMV-seronegative.

The rearrangement joins TRBV18 to TRBJ1-1; 9 bases are shared with TRBD1. V lost 2 bases and J lost 1; bases outside the gene matches: 5. Germline loops: CDR1 KGHSH, CDR2 LQKENI. The CDR3 is 16 residues long. In DNA form, the CDR3 reads TGTGCCAGCTCACCATGGGACAGGGCTGGGAACACTGAAGCTTTCTTT. Its translation: CASSPWDRAGNTEAFF.

The CDR3 region is CASSLVYGGAETQYF. CDR3 DNA: TGTGCCAGCAGCTTAGTCTATGGGGGGGCCGAGACCCAGTACTTC. This chain connects TRBV7-2 to TRBJ2-5, with a weak D call TRBD2 (7 bases). This CDR3 has 15 residues. Trimming cost V 1 base and J 5 bases, with 14 bases left between them. Germline CDR1 is SGHTA and CDR2 is FQGNSA.

The chain has TRBV5-1 and TRBJ2-3, with TRBD2 identical over 8 bases. The J segment lost 1 base and the V segment lost 3 bases, leaving 1 base of the junction unmatched. From germline, CDR1 is SGHRS and CDR2 YFSETQ. The CDR3 has 14 amino acids. The CDR3 DNA sequence: TGCGCCAGCAGCTCGACTAGCGGCACAGATACGCAGTATTTT. This gives the protein CASSSTSGTDTQYF.

This clone has more than one count but fewer than ten. This chain uses TRBV7-3 with TRBJ2-5; maybe TRBD1 (5 bases). Trimming pared 5 bases from V and 5 bases from J, leaving 15 bases between. Germline V gene data show CDR1 as SGHTA and CDR2 as FQGTGA. The CDR3 contains 14 residues. In DNA, the CDR3 is TGTGCCAGCAGCCCCCATCAAGGGGTCGAGACCCAGTACTTC. This encodes CASSPHQGVETQYF.

The rearrangement joins TRBV5-1 to TRBJ1-1, with D possibly being TRBD1 (5 bases). Germline V gene sequence: CDR1 SGHRS, CDR2 YFSETQ. The germline V and J ends were trimmed by 2 bases and 1 base, with 15 bases remaining between them. The CDR3 spans 16 residues. The CDR3 loop reads CASSFVEGRGNTEAFF. The CDR3 region has the DNA TGCGCCAGCAGCTTTGTAGAGGGGAGGGGGAACACTGAAGCTTTCTTT.

The chain couples TRBV7-9 to TRBJ2-7; possibly TRBD1 for D (7 bases). Trimming took 6 bases from V and 2 from J, leaving 17 bases between them. Per the germline V gene, CDR1 is SEHNR and CDR2 is FQNEAQ (reference sequence). The CDR3 consists of 15 residues. In DNA, the CDR3 is TGTGCCAGCAGTTCGGAGACAGGGAGGACCTACGAGCAGTACTTC. Its translation: CASSSETGRTYEQYF. Drawing the rest from reference TRBV7-9 and TRBJ2-7, the complete variable domain is DTGVSQNPRHKITKRGQNVTFRCDPISEHNRLYWYRQTLGQGPEFLTYFQNEAQLEKSRLLSDRFSAERPKGSFSTLEIQRTEQGDSAMYLCASSSETGRTYEQYFGPGTRLTVT.